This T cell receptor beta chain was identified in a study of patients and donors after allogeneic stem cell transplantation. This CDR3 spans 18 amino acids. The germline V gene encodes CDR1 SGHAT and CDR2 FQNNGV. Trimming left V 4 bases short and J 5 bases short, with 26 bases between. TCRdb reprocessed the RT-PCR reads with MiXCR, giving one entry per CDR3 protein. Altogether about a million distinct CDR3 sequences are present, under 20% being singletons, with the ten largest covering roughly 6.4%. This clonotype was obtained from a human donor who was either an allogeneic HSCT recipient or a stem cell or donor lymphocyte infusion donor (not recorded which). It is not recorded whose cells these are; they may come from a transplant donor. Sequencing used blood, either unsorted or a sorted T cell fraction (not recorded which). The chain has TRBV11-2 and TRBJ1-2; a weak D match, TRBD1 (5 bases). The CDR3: CASSSQLDMRGGRYGYTF. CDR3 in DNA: TGTGCCAGCAGCTCCCAATTAGATATGAGGGGCGGGAGGTATGGCTACACCTTC.